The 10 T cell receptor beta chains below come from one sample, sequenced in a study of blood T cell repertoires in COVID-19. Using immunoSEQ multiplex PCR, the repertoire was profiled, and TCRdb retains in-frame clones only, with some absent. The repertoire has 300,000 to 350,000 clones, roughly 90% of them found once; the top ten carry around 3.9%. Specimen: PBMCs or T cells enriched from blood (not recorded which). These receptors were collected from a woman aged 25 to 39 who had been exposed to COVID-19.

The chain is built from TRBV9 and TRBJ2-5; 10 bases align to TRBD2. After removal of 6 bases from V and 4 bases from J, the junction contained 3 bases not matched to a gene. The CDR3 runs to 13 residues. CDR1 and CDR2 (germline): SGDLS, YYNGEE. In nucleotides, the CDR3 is TGTGCCAGCAACCCTAGCGGGGGAGAGACCCAGTACTTC. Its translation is CASNPSGGETQYF.

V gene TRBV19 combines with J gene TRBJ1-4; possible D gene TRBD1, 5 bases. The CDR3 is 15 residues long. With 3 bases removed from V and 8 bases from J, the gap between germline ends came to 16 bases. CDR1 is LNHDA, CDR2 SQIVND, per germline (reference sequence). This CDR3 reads CASSIREGYEEKLFF. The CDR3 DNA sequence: TGTGCCAGTAGTATTCGGGAGGGGTATGAAGAAAAACTGTTTTTT. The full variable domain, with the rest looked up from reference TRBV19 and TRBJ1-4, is DGGITQSPKYLFRKEGQNVTLSCEQNLNHDAMYWYRQDPGQGLRLIYYSQIVNDFQKGDIAEGYSVSREKKESFPLTVTSAQKNPTAFYLCASSIREGYEEKLFFGSGTQLSVL.

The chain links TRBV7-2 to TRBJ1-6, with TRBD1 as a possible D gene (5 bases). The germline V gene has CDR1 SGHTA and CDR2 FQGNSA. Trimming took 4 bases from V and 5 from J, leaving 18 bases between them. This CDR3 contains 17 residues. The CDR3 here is CASSSQGGGSNNSPLHF. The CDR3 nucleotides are TGTGCCAGCAGCTCCCAGGGCGGGGGGTCTAATAATTCACCCCTCCACTTT.

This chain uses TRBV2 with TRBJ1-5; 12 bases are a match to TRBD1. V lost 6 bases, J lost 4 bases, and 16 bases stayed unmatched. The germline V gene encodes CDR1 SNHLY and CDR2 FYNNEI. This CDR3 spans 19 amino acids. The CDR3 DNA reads TGTGCCAGCAGGGGTTACCACCGGGACAGGGGGCCCGGTAATCAGCCCCAGCATTTT. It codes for CASRGYHRDRGPGNQPQHF.

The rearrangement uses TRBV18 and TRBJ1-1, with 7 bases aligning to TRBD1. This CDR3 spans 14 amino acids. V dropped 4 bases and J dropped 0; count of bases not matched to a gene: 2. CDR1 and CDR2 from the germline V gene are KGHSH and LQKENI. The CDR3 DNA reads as TGTGCCAGCTCACAAGGGACAGTGAACACTGAAGCTTTCTTT. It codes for CASSQGTVNTEAFF.

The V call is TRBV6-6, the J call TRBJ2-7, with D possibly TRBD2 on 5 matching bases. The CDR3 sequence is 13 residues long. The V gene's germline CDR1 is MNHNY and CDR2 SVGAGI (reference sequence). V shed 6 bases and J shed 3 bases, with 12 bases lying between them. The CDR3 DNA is TGTGCCAGCAGGTCAACTAGAATCTACGAGCAGTACTTC. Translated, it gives CASRSTRIYEQYF.

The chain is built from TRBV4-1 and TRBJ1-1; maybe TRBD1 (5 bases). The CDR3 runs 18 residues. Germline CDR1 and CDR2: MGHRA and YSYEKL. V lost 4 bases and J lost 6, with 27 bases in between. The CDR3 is CASSRGAPGFLIRAEAFF. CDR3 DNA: TGCGCCAGCAGCCGGGGCGCTCCAGGGTTCCTGATTAGGGCTGAAGCTTTCTTT.

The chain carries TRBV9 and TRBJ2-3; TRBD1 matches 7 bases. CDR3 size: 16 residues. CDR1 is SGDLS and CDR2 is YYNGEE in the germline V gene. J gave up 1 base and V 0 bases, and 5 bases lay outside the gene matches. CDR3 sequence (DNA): TGTGCCAGCAGCGTAGATCAAGGGGGCGGCACAGATACGCAGTATTTT. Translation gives CASSVDQGGGTDTQYF.

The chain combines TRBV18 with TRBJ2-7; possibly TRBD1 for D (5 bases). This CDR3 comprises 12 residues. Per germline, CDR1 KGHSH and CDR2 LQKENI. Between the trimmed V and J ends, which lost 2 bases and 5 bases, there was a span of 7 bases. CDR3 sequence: CASSPSRDEQYF. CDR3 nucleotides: TGTGCCAGCTCACCAAGCAGGGACGAGCAGTACTTC.

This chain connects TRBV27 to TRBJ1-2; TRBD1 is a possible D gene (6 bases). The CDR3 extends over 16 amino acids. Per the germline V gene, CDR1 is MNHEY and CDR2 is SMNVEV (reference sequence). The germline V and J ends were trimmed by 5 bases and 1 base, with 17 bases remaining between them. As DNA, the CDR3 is TGTGCCAGCAGTCTGCAATACAGGGAAGGTAACTATGGCTACACCTTC. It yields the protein CASSLQYREGNYGYTF.